A selection of T cell receptor beta chains follows, all from one sample in a study of Ad26.COV2.S vaccination and SARS-CoV-2 variants. Method: immunoSEQ multiplex PCR; TCRdb's copy keeps in-frame clones and lacks some. The table shows about 400,000 clones, with under 90% occurring only once. Sequencing used peripheral blood, obtained in a trial of Ad26.COV2.S vaccine versus placebo. These receptors all come from a person between 18 and 65 years old who received the Ad26.COV2.S COVID-19 vaccine or a placebo. The CDR3 runs from the conserved cysteine through the conserved F or W. Each record gives: V gene, CDR3 protein.

>TRBV7-9
CASSSSGLASETQYF
>TRBV7-8
CASSFAQGSYTF
>TRBV4-1
CASSTTSSEQYF
>TRBV12-5
CASGLGTRESEQYF
>TRBV7-9
CASSPRQRLTDTQYF
>TRBV20-1
CSASTGYGYTF
>TRBV9
CASSLRGNTIYF
>TRBV14
CASSQVYSGANVLTF
>TRBV4-2
CASSQVGGSYNEQFF
>TRBV30
CACISVSDSGKLFF
>TRBV7-9
CASSPDGVTGELFF
>TRBV30
CAWIGDTGELFF
>TRBV5-6
CASSFTSGFRDTQYF
>TRBV6-5
CASSYYSYTEAFF
>TRBV24-1
CATSDGTAYNEQFF
>TRBV6-5
CASTGFSYEQYF
>TRBV5-1
CASSGRPGGNEQFF
>TRBV5-1
CASSNGGIPRSATQYF
>TRBV19
CASSILRDSLFPSYYEQYF
>TRBV27
CASTPARGGPHEKLFF
>TRBV7-9
CASSSGVNYGYTF
>TRBV2
CASRRTSGVNEQFF
>TRBV5-6
CASSTQGVISEAFF
>TRBV5-8
CASSFIQGAGANVLTF
>TRBV7-3
CASSLKPLAGGRTGELFF
>TRBV6-5
CASSRDRGPNQPQHF
>TRBV7-9
CASSLTERYTEAFF
>TRBV13
CASSLGGSIQYF
>TRBV5-4
CASSSGLALTTNTGELFF
>TRBV11-2
CASSLRGTGELFF
>TRBV5-1
CASSRDRDLKTGKNIQYF
>TRBV6-5
CASSPDRVEQYF
>TRBV6-1
CASSGDRPTGYSPLHF
>TRBV5-1
CASSFHRGQGASGELFF
>TRBV30
CAWSVRGGGVRAFF
>TRBV5-6
CASSFSSAFPDTQYF
>TRBV4-2
CASSQDSGAAYEQYF
>TRBV20-1
CSARSGNTIYF
>TRBV5-1
CASSLKDYGYTF
>TRBV5-4
CASSLVWSDNEQFF
>TRBV19
CASSIIRSQRSTNYGYTF